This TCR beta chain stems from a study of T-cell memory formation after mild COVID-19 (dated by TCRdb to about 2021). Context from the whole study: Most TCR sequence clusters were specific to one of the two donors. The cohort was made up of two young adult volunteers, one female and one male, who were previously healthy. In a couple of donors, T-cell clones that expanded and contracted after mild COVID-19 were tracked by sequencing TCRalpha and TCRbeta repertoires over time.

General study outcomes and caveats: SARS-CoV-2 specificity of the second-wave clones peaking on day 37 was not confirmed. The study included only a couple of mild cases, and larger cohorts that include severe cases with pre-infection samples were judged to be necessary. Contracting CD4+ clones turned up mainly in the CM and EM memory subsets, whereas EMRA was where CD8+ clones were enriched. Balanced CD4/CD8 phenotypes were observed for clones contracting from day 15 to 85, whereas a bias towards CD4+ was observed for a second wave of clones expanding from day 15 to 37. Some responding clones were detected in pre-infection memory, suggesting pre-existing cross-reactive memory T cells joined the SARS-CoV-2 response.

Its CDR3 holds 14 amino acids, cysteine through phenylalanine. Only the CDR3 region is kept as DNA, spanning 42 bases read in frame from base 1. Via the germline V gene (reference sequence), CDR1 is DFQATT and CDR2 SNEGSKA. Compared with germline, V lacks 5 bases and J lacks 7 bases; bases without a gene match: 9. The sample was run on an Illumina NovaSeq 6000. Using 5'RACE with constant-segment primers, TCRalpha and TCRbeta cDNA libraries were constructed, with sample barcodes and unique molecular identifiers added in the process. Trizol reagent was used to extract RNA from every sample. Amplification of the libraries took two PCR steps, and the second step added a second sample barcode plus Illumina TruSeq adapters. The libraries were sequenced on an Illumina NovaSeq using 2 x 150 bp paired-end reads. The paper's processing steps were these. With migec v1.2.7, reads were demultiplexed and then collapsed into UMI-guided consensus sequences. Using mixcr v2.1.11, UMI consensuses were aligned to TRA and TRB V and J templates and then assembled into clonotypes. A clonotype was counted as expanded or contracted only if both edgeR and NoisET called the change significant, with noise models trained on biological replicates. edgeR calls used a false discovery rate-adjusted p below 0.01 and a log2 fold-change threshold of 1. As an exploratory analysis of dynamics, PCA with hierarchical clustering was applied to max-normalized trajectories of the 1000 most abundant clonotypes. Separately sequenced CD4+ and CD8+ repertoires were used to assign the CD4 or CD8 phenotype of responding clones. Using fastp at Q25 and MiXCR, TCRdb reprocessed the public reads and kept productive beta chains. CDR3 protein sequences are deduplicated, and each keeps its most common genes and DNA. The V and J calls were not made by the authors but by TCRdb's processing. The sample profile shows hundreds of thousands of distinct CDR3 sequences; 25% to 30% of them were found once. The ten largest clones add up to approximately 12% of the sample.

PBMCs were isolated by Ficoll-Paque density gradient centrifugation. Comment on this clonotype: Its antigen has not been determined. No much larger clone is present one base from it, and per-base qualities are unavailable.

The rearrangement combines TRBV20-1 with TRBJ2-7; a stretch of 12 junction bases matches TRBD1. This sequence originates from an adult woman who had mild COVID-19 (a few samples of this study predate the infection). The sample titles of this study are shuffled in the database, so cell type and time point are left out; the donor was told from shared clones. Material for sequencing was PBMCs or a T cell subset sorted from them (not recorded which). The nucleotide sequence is TGCAGTGCTGGACCGGGACAGGGGGCCCGGGAGCAGTACTTC. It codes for CSAGPGQGAREQYF.